This T cell receptor (beta chain) was sequenced in a study of blood T cell repertoires in COVID-19. Across the whole study: Acute-phase and convalescent COVID-19 samples originated in the United States, Italy and Spain. Sample material is recorded as cDNA or gDNA derived from T cells, B-cell-depleted T cells, or PBMCs.

Trimming took 0 bases from V and 8 from J, leaving 3 bases between them. CDR1 KGHDR and CDR2 SFDVKD come from the germline V gene. CDR3 length equals 11 residues. In the original workflow: Amplification with reference gene primers provided the estimates of nucleated cell counts. The assay was immunoSEQ multiplex PCR, and TCRdb's table has in-frame clones only and misses some. The D gene and trimming were derived from the DNA, and the V and J assignments and clone size from that table. This table holds some 90,000 clones, around nine tenths found once. This chain connects TRBV24-1 to TRBJ1-1; D gene unclear. The TCR comes from a man aged 50-60 years with acute or convalescent COVID-19. The specimen sequenced was peripheral blood. The CDR3 DNA reads TGTGCCACCAGTGATTTGCGGGAAGCTTTCTTT. This encodes CATSDLREAFF.